The clone carrying this T cell receptor beta chain was seen repeatedly, ten times or more. This record belongs to a study of T cells after yellow fever vaccination. TCRdb used MiXCR to reprocess the 5' RACE reads, holding one entry per CDR3 protein. The table has around 100,000 distinct CDR3 sequences, around 8% seen once. The CDR3 extends over 15 amino acids. V was pared by 1 base and J by 3 bases, with 9 bases between. The J gene is TRBJ1-4, the V gene TRBV12-3 or TRBV12-4, with D possibly matching TRBD1 (5 bases). This receptor was taken from a man younger than 45 who received the YFV17D yellow fever vaccine. Sequencing was performed on CD8+ T cells sorted from PBMCs, taken 45 days after the yellow fever booster vaccination. CDR3 DNA: TGTGCCAGCAGTTTAGGTCTGGGGGCTAATGAAAAACTGTTTTTT. Its translation is CASSLGLGANEKLFF.